This T cell receptor beta chain was documented in a study of shared clonotypes between healthy human individuals. The study, taken as a whole, reports: Generation probability values for non-shared clonotypes were lower than those for clonotypes shared by all four donors.

Turning to this clone: The antigen remains unidentified.

V was pared by 6 bases and J by 4 bases, with 7 bases between. Per the germline V gene, CDR1 is ENHRY and CDR2 is SYGVKD. This CDR3 has 11 residues. Here immunoSEQ multiplex PCR was the method, and the copy in TCRdb shows in-frame clones only, minus some. Of hundreds of thousands of clones listed, about 96% are singletons. This chain joins TRBV10-3 and TRBJ2-7; D uncertain. The clonotype comes from a woman in her twenties or thirties in good health. Sequencing was carried out using naive CD4+ T cells sorted from blood. As to subset: CD45RA+ positively selected. CDR3 nucleotides: TGTGCCATCAGCCAAGAATACGAGCAGTACTTC. This sequence encodes CAISQEYEQYF.